This T cell receptor (beta chain) was sequenced in a study of shared clonotypes between healthy human individuals. Libraries were prepared by immunoSEQ multiplex PCR; TCRdb keeps only in-frame clonotypes and omits some of them. The repertoire has about 2.3 million clones, 90% to 95% of them found once; the top ten carry approximately 0.4%. Note on this clone: The sample has other DNA sequences that encode this CDR3 too.

Only Caucasian adults living in Nashville, Tennessee made up the donor group. This CDR3 spans 10 amino acids. CDR1 SNHLY and CDR2 FYNNEI come from the germline V gene. V lost 6 bases, J lost 3 bases, and 2 bases lay in between. Specimen: naive CD4+ T cells from PBMCs. Subset specified: CD45RA+ positively selected. The TCR sequence derives from a man aged 18-30 years in good health. Some clones in this sample may be carry-over from other donors' samples. V usage is TRBV2 and J usage is TRBJ1-2, with unresolved D. CDR3 nucleotides: TGTGCCAGCAGCGACTATGGCTACACCTTC. Amino acids: CASSDYGYTF.